This paragraph covers one T cell receptor beta chain sequence. Its antigen target is currently unknown. At one of its ends the junction is not consistent with the germline gene, which may arise from a read error. The trial excluded patients who had a history of autoimmune disease or who were on systemic immunosuppression. Peripheral blood for TCR sequencing was collected from all dose cohorts at baseline, on cycle 4 day 1, and on cycle 7 day 1. Samples were obtained from an open-label, multicenter, first-in-human phase I dose-escalation trial of ivuxolimab. Adults with locally advanced or metastatic head and neck squamous cell, hepatocellular, melanoma or renal cell carcinoma were enrolled in the trial. Before TCR sequencing, CD4+ T cells and CD8+ T cells from peripheral blood were sorted into separate populations. The sample comes from a study of OX40 agonist ivuxolimab in advanced cancers. Describing the broader study: The costimulatory receptor OX40 (CD134) was targeted by ivuxolimab, a fully human IgG2 agonistic monoclonal antibody. The dose-escalation cohort was about 87% male with a mean age of about 65 years, ranging from roughly 20 to 80. Prior anti-PD-1, anti-PD-L1 or anti-CTLA-4 therapy was permitted, and 40% to 50% of dose-escalation patients had received checkpoint inhibitors. Three dose-escalation patients achieved partial responses, one with hepatocellular carcinoma and two with cutaneous melanoma. Among the approximately 50 dose-escalation patients, approximately 20 had hepatocellular carcinoma, some 15 melanoma, 9 renal cell carcinoma and 9 head and neck cancer. The purpose of peripheral TCRbeta sequencing was to test whether ivuxolimab changed TCR sequence diversity and led to clonal T-cell expansion. The paper describes the monotherapy dose-escalation part (N of about 57 patients) of the phase I trial of ivuxolimab. Intravenous ivuxolimab was administered to patients every 2 weeks at six dose levels: 0.01, 0.1, 0.3, 1.5, 3 and 10 mg/kg. Results the study describes overall, beyond this receptor: On average, CD8+ T cells showed more expanded clones than CD4+ T cells after ivuxolimab. Antigen specificity was not determined for the clonally expanded peripheral T cells. At doses of 0.1 to 3.0 mg/kg, clonal expansion of both CD4+ and CD8+ blood T cells was observed from baseline to week 6. In the 0.1-3.0 mg/kg groups, partial responders had among the lowest normalized peripheral clonal expansion, particularly in CD8+ T cells. Low levels of normalized T-cell clonal expansion were also seen in some patients who did not respond.

Sequences SGHTA (CDR1) and FQGNSA (CDR2) are obtained from the germline V gene. The CDR3 holds 16 amino acids from the cysteine to the phenylalanine. The CDR3 DNA has 48 bases and is translated from base 1. For sequencing of the TCRbeta CDR3 region, genomic DNA was extracted from the sorted cells. The immunoSEQ Assay was used to sequence the TCRbeta CDR3 regions. TCRdb limited this immuneACCESS table to in-frame rearrangements with V and J called. A share of clones is missing; checked studies link under half to unresolved V genes, and the rest is unexplained. For this sample the table gives 78,000 or so clones, of which roughly 81% were detected only once. The ten largest clones take up roughly 15% of the sample.

This chain is built from TRBV7-2 and TRBJ2-3, with 9 bases matching TRBD1. This sample comprised CD4+ or CD8+ T cells sorted from blood, obtained in a trial of the OX40 agonist ivuxolimab. The receptor's source is an adult with an advanced solid tumor such as melanoma, head and neck, liver or kidney cancer. The DNA reads TGTGCCAGCAGCTTAGATAGCACAGGGGGCACCGATACGCAGTATTTT. Its protein reads: CASSLDSTGGTDTQYF.